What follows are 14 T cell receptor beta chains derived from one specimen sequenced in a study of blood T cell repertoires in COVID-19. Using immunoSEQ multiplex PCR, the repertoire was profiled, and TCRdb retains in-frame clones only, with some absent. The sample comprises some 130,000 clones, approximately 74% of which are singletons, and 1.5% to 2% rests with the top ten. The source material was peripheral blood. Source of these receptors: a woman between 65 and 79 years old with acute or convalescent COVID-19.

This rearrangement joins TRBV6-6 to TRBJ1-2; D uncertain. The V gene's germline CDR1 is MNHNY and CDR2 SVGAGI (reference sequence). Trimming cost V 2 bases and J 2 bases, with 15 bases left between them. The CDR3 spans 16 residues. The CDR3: CASSYTASGINYGYTF. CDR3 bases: TGTGCCAGCAGTTACACCGCTTCGGGGATCAACTATGGCTACACCTTC.

The CDR3 reads CASSSSLAENEQFF. CDR3 sequence (DNA): TGTGCCAGCTCATCATCGCTAGCGGAAAATGAGCAGTTCTTC. The chain combines TRBV18 with TRBJ2-1; 7 bases map to TRBD2. Germline assignment: CDR1 KGHSH and CDR2 LQKENI. The CDR3 contains 14 residues. Losses at the gene ends were 5 bases for V and 7 bases for J; bases not matched to a gene: 8.

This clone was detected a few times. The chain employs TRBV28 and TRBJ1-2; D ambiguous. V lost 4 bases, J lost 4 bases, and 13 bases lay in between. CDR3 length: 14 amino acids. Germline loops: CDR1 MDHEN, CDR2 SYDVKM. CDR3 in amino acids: CASSYPLSLYGYTF. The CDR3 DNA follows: TGTGCCAGCAGTTACCCGCTAAGCCTCTATGGCTACACCTTC.

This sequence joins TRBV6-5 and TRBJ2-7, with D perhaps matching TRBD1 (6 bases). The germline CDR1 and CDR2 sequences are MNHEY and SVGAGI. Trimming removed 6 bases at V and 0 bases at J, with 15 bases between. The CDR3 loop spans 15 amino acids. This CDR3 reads CASSYSRDTSYEQYF. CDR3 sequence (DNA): TGTGCCAGCAGCTATTCCCGGGACACCTCCTACGAGCAGTACTTC.

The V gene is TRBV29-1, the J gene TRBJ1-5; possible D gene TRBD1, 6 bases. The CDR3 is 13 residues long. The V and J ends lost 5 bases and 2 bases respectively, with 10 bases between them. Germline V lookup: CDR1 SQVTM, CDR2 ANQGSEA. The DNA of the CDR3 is TGCAGCGTTTACGAGGGGGGCAATCAGCCCCAGCATTTT. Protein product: CSVYEGGNQPQHF.

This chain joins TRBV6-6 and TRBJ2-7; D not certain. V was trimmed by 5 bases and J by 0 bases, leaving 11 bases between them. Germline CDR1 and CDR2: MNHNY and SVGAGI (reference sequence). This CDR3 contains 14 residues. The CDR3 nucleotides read TGTGCCAGCAGTCCGCACTCAGGCTCCTACGAGCAGTACTTC. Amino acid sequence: CASSPHSGSYEQYF.

CDR3 protein: CASSSPGQVVTYEQYF. CDR3 DNA: TGTGCCAGCAGTTCGCCGGGACAGGTTGTTACCTACGAGCAGTACTTC. V is TRBV28 and J is TRBJ2-7; TRBD1 agrees at 8 bases. Germline V CDR1 and CDR2: MDHEN, SYDVKM. The V segment lost 4 bases and the J segment 2 bases; nucleotides outside the gene matches: 10. This CDR3 comprises 16 residues.

The CDR3: CASSVGTKGTQYF. The CDR3 DNA is TGTGCCAGCAGTGTGGGGACTAAGGGGACCCAGTACTTC. The chain has TRBV2 and TRBJ2-5, with TRBD2 matching over 7 bases. Germline lookup yields CDR1 SNHLY and CDR2 FYNNEI. V gave up 4 bases and J gave up 7 bases; unmatched junction bases: 6. CDR3 length equals 13 residues.

The CDR3 DNA reads TGTGCCACCAGTGACGGCCAGGGTAACAATGAGCAGTTCTTC. Protein sequence: CATSDGQGNNEQFF. The chain links TRBV24-1 to TRBJ2-1, with D possibly being TRBD1 (5 bases). The germline V gene encodes CDR1 KGHDR and CDR2 SFDVKD. This CDR3 has 14 amino acids. Trimming pared 4 bases from V and 5 bases from J, leaving 11 bases between.

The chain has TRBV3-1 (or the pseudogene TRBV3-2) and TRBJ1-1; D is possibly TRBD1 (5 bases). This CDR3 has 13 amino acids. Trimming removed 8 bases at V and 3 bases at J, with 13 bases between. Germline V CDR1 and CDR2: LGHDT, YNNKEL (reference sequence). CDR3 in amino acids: CASDQGRDTEAFF. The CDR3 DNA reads TGTGCCAGCGATCAGGGTCGGGACACTGAAGCTTTCTTT.

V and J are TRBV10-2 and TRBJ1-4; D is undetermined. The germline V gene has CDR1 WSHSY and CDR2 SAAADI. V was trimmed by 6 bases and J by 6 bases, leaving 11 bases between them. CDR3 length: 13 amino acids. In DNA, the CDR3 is TGCGCCAGCAGACTAGGGTTCGATGAAAAACTGTTTTTT. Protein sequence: CASRLGFDEKLFF.

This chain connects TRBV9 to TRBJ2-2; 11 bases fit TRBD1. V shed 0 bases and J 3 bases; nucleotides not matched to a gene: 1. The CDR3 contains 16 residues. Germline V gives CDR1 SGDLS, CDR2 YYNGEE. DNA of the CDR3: TGTGCCAGCAGCGTAGGGACAGGGGGCGACACCGGGGAGCTGTTTTTT. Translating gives CASSVGTGGDTGELFF.

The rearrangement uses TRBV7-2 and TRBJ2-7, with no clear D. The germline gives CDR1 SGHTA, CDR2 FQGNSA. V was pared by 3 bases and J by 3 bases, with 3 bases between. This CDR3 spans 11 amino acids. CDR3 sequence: CASSFNYEQYF. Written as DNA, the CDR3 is TGTGCCAGCAGCTTCAACTACGAGCAGTACTTC.

CDR3 residues: CASSLVQGRKPQHF. The DNA for the CDR3 is TGTGCCAGCAGTTTAGTGCAGGGGAGAAAGCCCCAGCATTTT. This chain links TRBV28 with TRBJ1-5; D possibly corresponds to TRBD1 (6 bases). CDR3 size: 14 residues. CDR1 is MDHEN and CDR2 is SYDVKM in the germline V gene. Trimming pared 2 bases from V and 8 bases from J, leaving 13 bases between.